This T cell receptor beta chain was observed in a study of response to subunit inactivated influenza vaccine. Study outcomes and limitations: The authors suggested that few new T cells are recruited per seasonal influenza vaccination.

This CDR3 has 10 amino acids. CDR1 and CDR2 (germline): MDHEN, SYDVKM. Trimming took 3 bases from V and 10 from J, leaving 4 bases between them. TCRdb reprocessed the RT-PCR reads with MiXCR, giving one entry per CDR3 protein. The table shows hundreds of thousands of distinct CDR3 sequences, with less than 8% occurring only once. This clonotype was detected ten times or more. Its antigen remains unidentified. The material sequenced was PBMCs from blood, taken about 23 months after vaccination. The V gene is TRBV28, the J gene TRBJ2-1, with D unclear. This TCR came from a man aged 50-75 years who received an inactivated influenza vaccine. The CDR3 protein is CASSFREQFF. CDR3 DNA: TGTGCCAGCAGTTTTCGGGAGCAGTTCTTC. Based on the CDR3 plus reference TRBV28 and TRBJ2-1, the full variable domain is DVKVTQSSRYLVKRTGEKVFLECVQDMDHENMFWYRQDPGLGLRLIYFSYDVKMKEKGDIPEGYSVSREKKERFSLILESASTNQTSMYLCASSFREQFFGPGTRLTVL.